The present TCR beta chain was sequenced within a study of blood T cells in healthy people across ages (dated by TCRdb to 2014 to 2015). Regarding the research as a whole: Template switching captured roughly one uniquely barcoded TCR beta cDNA molecule per two T cells in model experiments. The donors were divided into four age groups: young (average approximately 17 years), middle-aged (roughly 42), aged (62) and long-lived (about 80). Age-related changes in TCR beta repertoire diversity were measured in the study by deep sequencing normalized with unique cDNA molecular identifiers. To avoid experimental bias, donors of different ages were spread randomly across the sequencing lanes. The study analyzed two additional independent replicas of 1 million unique cDNA reads from the same blood draw for two donors, one aged 18 to 30 and one aged 80 or older.

Systemically healthy Caucasian individuals from Russia, 39 in total and aged about 6 to 100 years, were included as donors. Around 10 milliliters of peripheral blood were collected from each donor into EDTA-treated Vacutainer tubes. Ficoll-Paque density-gradient centrifugation was used to isolate PBMCs, with at least 6.5 million obtained per sample. Trizol reagent was used to extract total RNA from PBMCs, with at least 5.5 micrograms per sample. Naive CD45RAhigh/CD27high T cell percentages were measured by flow cytometry on a PBMC aliquot from every donor. As concerns this clonotype: It has no known antigen specificity. One base away there is no much larger clone; base qualities are not given.

The CDR3 sequence holds 15 residues, the cysteine and phenylalanine included. Only the CDR3 DNA is retained, 45 bases long and in frame from the first base. The trim is 1 base for V and 0 bases for J, with a gap of 10 bases between the germline ends. CDR1 and CDR2 are read off the germline V gene as SGHVS and FQNEAQ. The library was generated by 5' RACE. TCRdb names Illumina HiSeq 2500 as the instrument used. A second PCR of about 7 to 12 cycles was run with a J-beta primer mix and a sample-barcoded 5' primer. A template-switch 5' adaptor carrying 12 random nucleotides introduced a unique molecular identifier onto each TCR beta cDNA molecule. At least 2.5 million CDR3-containing paired-end reads were obtained from each sample. All of the RNA was converted into first-strand cDNA using the Mint cDNA synthesis kit, with a TRBC-specific oligonucleotide serving as the primer. All cDNA was treated with uracil-DNA glycosylase and then went through a first 18-cycle PCR with the universal primers M1SS and BC2_uni_R. The authors' pipeline ran thus. For normalization, 1 million high-quality reads, each with a distinct molecular identifier, were randomly selected from each sample. Reads with shared molecular identifiers were discarded instead of being binned into consensus sequences. MiTCR, with a Q25 quality threshold and the strictest error-elimination algorithm, was used for CDR3 identification, clonotype clustering and error correction. A nonparametric unseen species model with Euler transformation was used to estimate lower-bound total TCR beta diversity. In TCRdb, the public reads were trimmed at Q25 with fastp and aligned with MiXCR, with productive beta chains retained. Rows matching on CDR3 protein sequence are summarized as one entry with the most common DNA and genes. TCRdb's processing, not the study's, gives the V and J calls here. Here the sample has about 640,000 distinct CDR3 sequences; about 53% occur a single time. The ten largest clones represent about two fifths of the sample.

Here is what the overall study found, with its caveats: There was a strong correlation between observed TCR beta diversity and the percentage of naive T cells measured by flow cytometry. As age increased, observed TCR beta diversity per million T cells dropped in a roughly linear way, and a significant reduction was already evident by age 40. Estimates of total diversity based on one million sequenced T cells were regarded as lower bounds and as underestimates. Because the CMV infection status of the donors was unknown, age-related changes in expanded clonotypes may potentially have been confounded. Conclusive comparison of naive and antigen-experienced compartments was prevented by the profiling of bulk unsorted PBMCs. Compared with the aged group, the long-lived group had more naive CD4+ T cells, fewer expanded clones and increased TCR diversity, a pattern suggesting age selection.

Sequencing was carried out using blood. In this chain, TRBV7-8 is recombined with TRBJ2-7; perhaps TRBD1 is the D gene, with 5 bases matching. The source is a man aged 55 to 70 in good health. The CDR3 here reads CASSLGHRSSYEQYF. The nucleotide sequence is TGTGCCAGCAGCTTAGGTCACAGGAGCTCCTACGAGCAGTACTTC.